A selection of T cell receptor beta chains follows, all from one sample in a study of shared clonotypes between healthy human individuals. TCRdb's copy holds only in-frame clones and misses some; the assay was immunoSEQ multiplex PCR. The sample lists roughly 2.4 million clones, approximately 95% occurring once. The sample taken for sequencing was naive CD4+ T cells sorted from blood. The receptors were sampled from a man aged 18 to 30 in good health. Both conserved end residues are part of each CDR3. D genes are given only for firm matches. Part of the rows lack a size; the others show once, few, many or a class for expanded clones.

V: TRBV4-3
length: 18
size: NA
D: TRBD2
J: TRBJ2-2
DNA: TGCGCCAGCAGCCGAGAGCCGGGACTAGCGGCGAACACCGGGGAGCTGTTTTTT
CDR3: CASSREPGLAANTGELFF

V: TRBV30
length: 15
size: NA
D: NA
J: TRBJ1-6
DNA: TGTGCCTGGAGTGTACGTTCGGCCTATAATTCACCCCTCCACTTT
CDR3: CAWSVRSAYNSPLHF

V: TRBV7-9
length: 14
size: NA
D: TRBD1
J: TRBJ1-4
DNA: TGTGCCAGCAGCTCGGGACAGGGTCAAGAAAAACTGTTTTTT
CDR3: CASSSGQGQEKLFF

V: TRBV4-3
length: 15
size: NA
D: NA
J: TRBJ2-7
DNA: TGCGCCAGTTCCTCGGGGGCGGGAGTGACCTACGAGCAGTACTTC
CDR3: CASSSGAGVTYEQYF

V: TRBV10-3
length: 15
size: NA
D: TRBD1
J: TRBJ1-1
DNA: TGTGCCATCGAGCGGGACGGGACAGGGGGTACTGAAGCTTTCTTT
CDR3: CAIERDGTGGTEAFF

V: TRBV6-5
length: 16
size: NA
D: NA
J: TRBJ2-3
DNA: TGTGCCAGCAGTTCCCACTCGCGGGGAAGCACAGATACGCAGTATTTT
CDR3: CASSSHSRGSTDTQYF

V: TRBV30
length: 15
size: NA
D: TRBD1
J: TRBJ1-5
DNA: TGTGCCTGGGCCCCCGGGACAGGGGTAAATCAGCCCCAGCATTTT
CDR3: CAWAPGTGVNQPQHF

V: TRBV27
length: 15
size: NA
D: NA
J: TRBJ1-5
DNA: TGTGCCAGCAGTTCGGGCAGGAATAGCAATCAGCCCCAGCATTTT
CDR3: CASSSGRNSNQPQHF

V: TRBV30
length: 12
size: NA
D: NA
J: TRBJ1-2
DNA: TGTGCCTGGAGGTCTAATAACTATGGCTACACCTTC
CDR3: CAWRSNNYGYTF

V: TRBV6-1
length: 13
size: NA
D: TRBD1
J: TRBJ1-5
DNA: TGTGCCAGCCGGGACAGAATTAATCAGCCCCAGCATTTT
CDR3: CASRDRINQPQHF

V: TRBV7-8
length: 15
size: NA
D: NA
J: TRBJ2-7
DNA: TGTGCCAGCAGCTTAGAGGCGGTCTTAAGCTACGAGCAGTACTTC
CDR3: CASSLEAVLSYEQYF

V: TRBV18
length: 14
size: NA
D: NA
J: TRBJ2-3
DNA: TGTGCCAGCTCACCACCCACTAGCACAGATACGCAGTATTTT
CDR3: CASSPPTSTDTQYF

V: TRBV18
length: 14
size: NA
D: NA
J: TRBJ2-7
DNA: TGTGCCAGCTCATCCAACGACTTGGGCTACGAGCAGTACTTC
CDR3: CASSSNDLGYEQYF

V: TRBV4-3
length: 15
size: once
D: NA
J: TRBJ1-4
DNA: TGCGCCAGCAGCCAAGAAAGGGCCCCTAATGAAAAACTGTTTTTT
CDR3: CASSQERAPNEKLFF

V: TRBV7-9
length: 14
size: NA
D: NA
J: TRBJ1-3
DNA: TGTGCCAGCAGCGGCTCAGGGACGGGAAACACCATATATTTT
CDR3: CASSGSGTGNTIYF

V: TRBV19
length: 13
size: once
D: NA
J: TRBJ2-5
DNA: TGTGCCAGTAGTGCATGGGGTGAGGAGACCCAGTACTTC
CDR3: CASSAWGEETQYF

V: TRBV10-3
length: 16
size: NA
D: NA
J: TRBJ2-7
DNA: TGTGCCATCAGTGACCGGGTCGGCTTAAGCTCCTACGAGCAGTACTTC
CDR3: CAISDRVGLSSYEQYF

V: TRBV5-1
length: 15
size: NA
D: TRBD1
J: TRBJ2-5
DNA: TGCGCCAGCAGCCCGCAAGGACAGGTCCAAGAGACCCAGTACTTC
CDR3: CASSPQGQVQETQYF

V: TRBV27
length: 14
size: NA
D: NA
J: TRBJ1-5
DNA: TGTGCCAGCAGTTTTTTGACAGGAAATCAGCCCCAGCATTTT
CDR3: CASSFLTGNQPQHF

V: TRBV28
length: 12
size: NA
D: TRBD2
J: TRBJ2-7
DNA: TGTGCCAGCAGCCTCGGGGGGGCCGAGCAGTACTTC
CDR3: CASSLGGAEQYF

V: TRBV9
length: 17
size: NA
D: NA
J: TRBJ2-2
DNA: TGTGCCAGCAGCGCCAGAAGGGACCCTATATCTACCGGGGAGCTGTTTTTT
CDR3: CASSARRDPISTGELFF

V: TRBV28
length: 14
size: NA
D: TRBD1
J: TRBJ1-1
DNA: TGTGCCAGCAGCCCCGAAACAGGGGTAAGGGAAGCTTTCTTT
CDR3: CASSPETGVREAFF

V: TRBV28
length: 15
size: NA
D: NA
J: TRBJ2-7
DNA: TGTGCCAGCATGAGTACGGGGAGGAGCTCCTACGAGCAGTACTTC
CDR3: CASMSTGRSSYEQYF

V: TRBV4-3
length: 13
size: NA
D: NA
J: TRBJ2-5
DNA: TGCGCCAGCAGCCGGGACTACCAAGAGACCCAGTACTTC
CDR3: CASSRDYQETQYF

V: TRBV27
length: 15
size: NA
D: TRBD1
J: TRBJ1-1
DNA: TGTGCCAGCAGTTCCCTTGGTGGACAGGACACTGAAGCTTTCTTT
CDR3: CASSSLGGQDTEAFF

V: TRBV5-6
length: 16
size: once
D: TRBD1
J: TRBJ2-7
DNA: TGTGCCAGCAGCAGAACCCCCTCAGGGGGCTCCTACGAGCAGTACTTC
CDR3: CASSRTPSGGSYEQYF

V: TRBV11-2
length: 14
size: NA
D: NA
J: TRBJ1-6
DNA: TGTGCCAGCAGCTTAGGGACAGATAATTCACCCCTCCACTTT
CDR3: CASSLGTDNSPLHF

V: TRBV7-9
length: 15
size: NA
D: TRBD2
J: TRBJ2-1
DNA: TGTGCCAGCAGCTTTAGGACTAGCGGGTACAATGAGCAGTTCTTC
CDR3: CASSFRTSGYNEQFF

V: TRBV4-3
length: 13
size: NA
D: NA
J: TRBJ1-1
DNA: TGCGCCAGCAGCCGAACAGGGAACACTGAAGCTTTCTTT
CDR3: CASSRTGNTEAFF

V: TRBV5-1
length: 13
size: NA
D: TRBD1
J: TRBJ1-2
DNA: TGCGCCAGCAGCATGACAGGGGACCATGGCTACACCTTC
CDR3: CASSMTGDHGYTF

V: TRBV2
length: 18
size: NA
D: TRBD2
J: TRBJ2-7
DNA: TGTGCCAGCAGTGAAGAGGTTTGGCTAGCGGCCCTCGGGGGGGAGCAGTACTTC
CDR3: CASSEEVWLAALGGEQYF

V: TRBV19
length: 15
size: NA
D: TRBD1
J: TRBJ1-5
DNA: TGTGCCAGTAGTCCCGGGGACAGGGAATTACAGCCCCAGCATTTT
CDR3: CASSPGDRELQPQHF

V: TRBV6-6
length: 16
size: once
D: TRBD1
J: TRBJ1-2
DNA: TGTGCCAGCAGTGCTGGACAGGGCTTCGTGAACTATGGCTACACCTTC
CDR3: CASSAGQGFVNYGYTF

V: TRBV19
length: 17
size: NA
D: TRBD1
J: TRBJ2-7
DNA: TGTGCCAGTAGTATAGATTGGACTCAAAAACAGGGGCACGAGCAGTACTTC
CDR3: CASSIDWTQKQGHEQYF

V: TRBV18
length: 14
size: NA
D: TRBD1
J: TRBJ2-7
DNA: TGTGCCAGCTCAACCGGGACAGGGTTATACGAGCAGTACTTC
CDR3: CASSTGTGLYEQYF

V: TRBV5-1
length: 13
size: NA
D: NA
J: TRBJ2-5
DNA: TGCGCCAGCACGGCTCACGAAAGGGAGACCCAGTACTTC
CDR3: CASTAHERETQYF

V: TRBV5-1
length: 14
size: once
D: NA
J: TRBJ1-1
DNA: TGCGCCAGCAGCTTGGAGGGTACGAACACTGAAGCTTTCTTT
CDR3: CASSLEGTNTEAFF

V: TRBV4-3
length: 16
size: NA
D: TRBD2
J: TRBJ2-1
DNA: TGCGCCAGCAGCCGGGGAAGGACTAGCGGGAGTAATGAGCAGTTCTTC
CDR3: CASSRGRTSGSNEQFF

V: TRBV10-3
length: 18
size: NA
D: TRBD1
J: TRBJ1-2
DNA: TGTGCCATCAGTGGAATGACAGGGGCCCCCAAGACTAACTATGGCTACACCTTC
CDR3: CAISGMTGAPKTNYGYTF

V: TRBV25-1
length: 13
size: NA
D: NA
J: TRBJ1-3
DNA: TGTGCCAGCAGTGAATCCGGGGGAAACACCATATATTTT
CDR3: CASSESGGNTIYF

V: TRBV18
length: 15
size: NA
D: TRBD1
J: TRBJ2-3
DNA: TGTGCCAGCTCACCACAGCAGGGGGCGATAGATACGCAGTATTTT
CDR3: CASSPQQGAIDTQYF

V: TRBV7-9
length: 15
size: NA
D: TRBD1
J: TRBJ2-5
DNA: TGTGCCAGCAGCTTAAGGGACAGACACCAAGAGACCCAGTACTTC
CDR3: CASSLRDRHQETQYF

V: TRBV5-1
length: 16
size: once
D: TRBD2
J: TRBJ2-5
DNA: TGCGCCAGCAGCTTAGGACTAGCGGGAGATCGGGAGACCCAGTACTTC
CDR3: CASSLGLAGDRETQYF

V: TRBV10-3
length: 15
size: NA
D: NA
J: TRBJ2-3
DNA: TGTGCCATCAGTGAGGAACTAGCTAACACAGATACGCAGTATTTT
CDR3: CAISEELANTDTQYF

V: TRBV6-5
length: 14
size: once
D: TRBD1
J: TRBJ1-2
DNA: TGTGCCAGCAAAAGGGACAGGGGGAACTATGGCTACACCTTC
CDR3: CASKRDRGNYGYTF

V: TRBV12-5
length: 16
size: NA
D: NA
J: TRBJ2-7
DNA: TGTGCTAGTGGTTTGGTGGTTTGGGGGTCCGACTACGAGCAGTACTTC
CDR3: CASGLVVWGSDYEQYF

V: TRBV5-4
length: 15
size: NA
D: TRBD2
J: TRBJ2-1
DNA: TGTGCCAGCAGCTTGGATAGCGGGAGAATCAATGAGCAGTTCTTC
CDR3: CASSLDSGRINEQFF

V: TRBV6-6
length: 15
size: NA
D: TRBD1
J: TRBJ2-7
DNA: TGTGCCAGCAGTTTCCCAGACAGGGCGGTTTACGAGCAGTACTTC
CDR3: CASSFPDRAVYEQYF

V: TRBV18
length: 16
size: NA
D: TRBD2
J: TRBJ2-7
DNA: TGTGCCAGCTCACCTTCCGGATGGGAGCGGGGCTACGAGCAGTACTTC
CDR3: CASSPSGWERGYEQYF

V: TRBV5-1
length: 14
size: NA
D: TRBD2
J: TRBJ2-5
DNA: TGCGCCAGCAGCTTGGAAACAGCCGGGGGGGCCCAGTACTTC
CDR3: CASSLETAGGAQYF

V: TRBV5-6
length: 13
size: NA
D: NA
J: TRBJ2-7
DNA: TGTGCCAGCAGCTTGGCGCTATACTACGAGCAGTACTTC
CDR3: CASSLALYYEQYF